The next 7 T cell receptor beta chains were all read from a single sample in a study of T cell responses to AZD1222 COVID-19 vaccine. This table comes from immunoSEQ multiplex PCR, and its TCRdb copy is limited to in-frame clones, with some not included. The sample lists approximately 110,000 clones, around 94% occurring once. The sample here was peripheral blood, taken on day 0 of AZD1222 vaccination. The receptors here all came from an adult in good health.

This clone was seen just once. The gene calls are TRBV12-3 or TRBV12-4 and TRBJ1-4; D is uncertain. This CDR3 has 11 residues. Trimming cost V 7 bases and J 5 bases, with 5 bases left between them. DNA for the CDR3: TGTGCCAGCACCAAAAATGAAAAACTGTTTTTT. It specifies CASTKNEKLFF.

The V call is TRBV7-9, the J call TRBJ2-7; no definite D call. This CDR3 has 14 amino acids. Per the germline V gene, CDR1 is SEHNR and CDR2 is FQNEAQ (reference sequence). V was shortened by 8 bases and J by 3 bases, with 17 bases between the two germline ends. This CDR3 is CASATRSEDYEQYF. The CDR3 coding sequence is TGTGCCAGCGCAACACGCTCCGAGGACTACGAGCAGTACTTC.

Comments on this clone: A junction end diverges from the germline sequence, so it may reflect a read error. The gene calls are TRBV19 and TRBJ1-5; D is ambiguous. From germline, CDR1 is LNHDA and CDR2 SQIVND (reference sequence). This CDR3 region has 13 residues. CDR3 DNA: TGTGCCAGTAGCATAGGTCCGGGACAGCCCCAGCATTTT. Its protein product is CASSIGPGQPQHF.

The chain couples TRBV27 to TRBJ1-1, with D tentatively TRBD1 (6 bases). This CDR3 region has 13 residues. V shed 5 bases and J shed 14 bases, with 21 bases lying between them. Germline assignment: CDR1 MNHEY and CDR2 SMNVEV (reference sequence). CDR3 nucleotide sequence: TGTGCCAGCAGTCCATCGACAGGAAGGTTCGAATTCTTT. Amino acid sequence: CASSPSTGRFEFF.

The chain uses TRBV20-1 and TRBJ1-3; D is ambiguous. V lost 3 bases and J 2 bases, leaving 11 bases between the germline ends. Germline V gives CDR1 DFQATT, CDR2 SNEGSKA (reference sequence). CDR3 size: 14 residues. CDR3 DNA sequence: TGCAGTGCTAGTAGGTCGGGTGCTGGAAACACCATATATTTT. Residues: CSASRSGAGNTIYF.

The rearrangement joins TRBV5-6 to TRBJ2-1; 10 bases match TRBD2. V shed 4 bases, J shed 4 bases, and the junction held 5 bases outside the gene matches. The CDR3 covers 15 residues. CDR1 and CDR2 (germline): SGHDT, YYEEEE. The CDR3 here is CASSQWTSGYNEQFF. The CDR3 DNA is TGTGCCAGCAGCCAATGGACTAGCGGTTACAATGAGCAGTTCTTC.

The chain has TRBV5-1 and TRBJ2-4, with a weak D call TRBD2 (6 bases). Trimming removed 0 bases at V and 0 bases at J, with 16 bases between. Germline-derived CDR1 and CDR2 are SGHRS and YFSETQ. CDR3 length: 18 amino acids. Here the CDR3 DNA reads TGCGCCAGCAGCTTGGTACTGGGAGGAATCCTAGCCAAAAACATTCAGTACTTC. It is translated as CASSLVLGGILAKNIQYF.